This record concerns one T cell receptor (beta chain) sequence. The junction departs from germline at one end; a sequencing error may be responsible. Per the germline V gene, CDR1 is SGHRS and CDR2 is YFSETQ. The CDR3 covers 13 residues. This entry belongs to a study of blood T cell repertoires in COVID-19. Study-level information: The United States, Italy and Spain supplied acute and convalescent COVID-19 samples. PBMCs, B-cell-depleted T cells, or T cells were the source of the cDNA or gDNA that made up the material.

As handled by the study authors: Using reference gene primer amplification, nucleated cell counts were estimated. Measured with immunoSEQ multiplex PCR; TCRdb has only the in-frame clones, and not every one. The V and J calls and clone size come from that table; D and trimming were worked out from the DNA. Altogether around 230,000 clones are present, about 84% being singletons, with the ten largest covering about 8%. The rearrangement joins TRBV5-1 to TRBJ2-7; a possible D gene is TRBD1 (6 bases). The sequence derives from a woman older than 75 with acute or convalescent COVID-19. Sequenced sample: peripheral blood. In DNA, the CDR3 is TGCGCCAGCGGCTTAGAACAGGGCTACGAGCAGTACTTC. Its translation: CASGLEQGYEQYF.